A selection of T cell receptor beta chains follows, all from one sample in a study of OX40 agonist ivuxolimab in advanced cancers. This table comes from immunoSEQ multiplex PCR, and its TCRdb copy is limited to in-frame clones, with some not included. Counted here are fewer than 55,000 clones, just under 90% occurring once; the ten biggest clones make up 10%. The specimen was CD4+ or CD8+ T cells sorted from blood, collected in a trial of the OX40 agonist ivuxolimab. The receptors stem from an adult with an advanced solid tumor such as melanoma, head and neck, liver or kidney cancer. The CDR3 runs from the conserved cysteine through the conserved F or W. The D gene is left open where the match is weak. A row's size may be missing; if present it is once, few, many or a size class.

abundance,len,j_gene,v_gene,d_gene,CDR3nt,CDR3aa
NA,15,TRBJ2-5,TRBV4-3,NA,TGCGCCAGCAGCCAAGATCTAGGAGGTTGGGAGACCCAGTACTTC,CASSQDLGGWETQYF
NA,16,TRBJ2-2,TRBV15,TRBD2,TGTGCCACCAGCAGAGATGGGGGGGCGAACACCGGGGAGCTGTTTTTT,CATSRDGGANTGELFF
NA,12,TRBJ2-7,TRBV11-2,NA,TGTGCCAGCAGCTTAGGCCTAGACGAGCAGTACTTC,CASSLGLDEQYF
NA,15,TRBJ1-3,TRBV4-1,NA,TGCGCCAGCAGCCTGCCCACGGGGGCTGGAAACACCATATATTTT,CASSLPTGAGNTIYF
NA,15,TRBJ2-7,TRBV27,NA,TGTGCCAGCAGGATAAGACAGCAAAAAACCTACGAGCAGTACTTC,CASRIRQQKTYEQYF
NA,15,TRBJ2-7,TRBV25-1,TRBD2,TGTGCCAGCAGTGAATGGGAGGGGAGCTCCTACGAGCAGTACTTC,CASSEWEGSSYEQYF
NA,13,TRBJ2-1,TRBV11-3,TRBD1,TGTGCCAGCAGCTTTATACAGGGGGTTGAGCAGTTCTTC,CASSFIQGVEQFF
once,13,TRBJ2-2,TRBV30,NA,TGTGCCTGGAGGCCAGGGCTCACCGGGGAGCTGTTTTTT,CAWRPGLTGELFF
NA,14,TRBJ2-7,TRBV5-4,NA,TGTGCCAGCAGCTCCGTCGGGAGTTCCTACGAGCAGTACTTC,CASSSVGSSYEQYF
NA,14,TRBJ2-3,TRBV27,NA,TGTGCCAGCAGCCAAGTCAGGGGTTGGGTATCGCAGTATTTT,CASSQVRGWVSQYF
NA,14,TRBJ2-3,TRBV11-3,NA,TGTGCCAGCAGCTTAAAACCTACGGGAGATACGCAGTATTTT,CASSLKPTGDTQYF
NA,16,TRBJ2-7,TRBV7-9,TRBD2,TGTGCCAGCAGCTTCCCGCGGGGGGCCGATTCCTACGAGCAGTACTTC,CASSFPRGADSYEQYF
once,14,TRBJ1-1,TRBV9,NA,TGTGCCAGCAGCGTAGTGGGGGGGAGCACTGAAGCTTTCTTT,CASSVVGGSTEAFF
NA,14,TRBJ1-5,TRBV4-2,NA,TGTGCCAGCAGCCAAGAATCGGGGAATCAGCCCCAGCATTTT,CASSQESGNQPQHF
NA,17,TRBJ2-7,TRBV6-1,NA,TGTGCCAGCAGTGAAGAATTCATGGACGGAGGTACCTACGAGCAGTACTTC,CASSEEFMDGGTYEQYF
NA,15,TRBJ2-5,TRBV30,TRBD2,TGTGCCTGGAGTGACGGGACTAGCGGGGAAGAGACCCAGTACTTC,CAWSDGTSGEETQYF
NA,14,TRBJ2-4,TRBV6-5,TRBD2,TGTGCCAGCAGTTACAGTTCTAGCGGGAGCTTTCAGTACTTC,CASSYSSSGSFQYF
few,11,TRBJ1-1,TRBV20-1,NA,TGCAGTGCTGTCTGGGCGGGGTCGGCTTTCTTT,CSAVWAGSAFF
NA,15,TRBJ1-1,TRBV19,NA,TGTGCCAGTATTGGGGATTTCTACATGAACACTGAAGCTTTCTTT,CASIGDFYMNTEAFF
NA,17,TRBJ2-3,TRBV27,TRBD1,TGTGCCAGCAGTTCGTTCCGGTTGACAGGGAGCACAGATACGCAGTATTTT,CASSSFRLTGSTDTQYF
NA,15,TRBJ1-2,TRBV5-4,TRBD1,TGTGCCAGCAGTTGGCTAGGGACAGGGACGGCAGGCTACACCTTC,CASSWLGTGTAGYTF
NA,18,TRBJ2-5,TRBV7-3,TRBD1,TGTGCCAGCAGCGCAATGGCCGGGACAGGGGGTTACCAAGAGACCCAGTACTTC,CASSAMAGTGGYQETQYF
NA,15,TRBJ1-1,TRBV13,NA,TGTGCCAGCAGCTCGGGGACTTCCGGTGGCACTGAAGCTTTCTTT,CASSSGTSGGTEAFF
few,12,TRBJ2-3,TRBV9,NA,TGTGCCAGCAGCGCCGAGCCGGATACGCAGTATTTT,CASSAEPDTQYF
NA,12,TRBJ2-7,TRBV5-8,NA,TGTGCCAGCAGCTGGGGCGATTTCGAGCAGTACTTC,CASSWGDFEQYF
NA,18,TRBJ2-7,TRBV27,TRBD2,TGTGCCAGCAGTCTCCTACGGTTCGGGCTAGCGGGAGTTTACGAGCAGTACTTC,CASSLLRFGLAGVYEQYF
many,14,TRBJ2-2,TRBV6-4,TRBD1,TGTGCCAGCAGTGAAGGGGGCAACACCGGGGAGCTGTTTTTT,CASSEGGNTGELFF
NA,17,TRBJ1-6,TRBV4-2,NA,TGTGCCAGCAGCCCCCAGGTTACCTACTCCTATAATTCACCCCTCCACTTT,CASSPQVTYSYNSPLHF
NA,15,TRBJ2-1,TRBV7-9,TRBD2,TGTGCCATCGGACTAGCGGGGCGCTCCTACAATGAGCAGTTCTTC,CAIGLAGRSYNEQFF
NA,14,TRBJ1-2,TRBV9,NA,TGTGCCAGCAGCTCCCGGGTGGGTGGCTATGGCTACACCTTC,CASSSRVGGYGYTF
NA,15,TRBJ1-5,TRBV7-8,NA,TGTGCCAGCAGCCTGGGGTGGGGCGGCAATCAGCCCCAGCATTTT,CASSLGWGGNQPQHF
NA,12,TRBJ1-2,TRBV30,NA,TGTGCCTGGAGTGTATACCGGGGAGGCTACACCTTC,CAWSVYRGGYTF
NA,12,TRBJ2-1,TRBV30,NA,TGTGCCTGGAGTGTACGTGGGGCTGAGCAGTTCTTC,CAWSVRGAEQFF